These 7 T cell receptor beta chains were sequenced from one sample in a study of ipilimumab plus nivolumab after autologous stem cell transplantation. Clones were sequenced by immunoSEQ multiplex PCR, and TCRdb holds only the in-frame ones, with some missing. The table lists 10,000 to 15,000 clones, approximately 73% of them singletons. Sequencing used PBMCs, obtained in a trial of ipilimumab plus nivolumab as post-transplant consolidation. These receptor sequences come from a male donor with diffuse large B-cell lymphoma.

CDR3 amino acids: CASRPGAEETQYF. CDR3 coding DNA: TGTGCCAGCAGGCCGGGTGCAGAAGAGACCCAGTACTTC. This rearrangement joins TRBV7-9 to TRBJ2-5, with D hard to call. The CDR3 is made up of 13 amino acids. With 6 bases removed from V and 3 bases from J, the gap between germline ends came to 11 bases. Germline V gene sequence: CDR1 SEHNR, CDR2 FQNEAQ (reference sequence).

This clone was found once. V is TRBV7-1 and J is TRBJ2-5; TRBD1 or TRBD2 may be the D gene (5 bases each). TRBV7-1 is an open reading frame whose function is uncertain. The V and J ends lost 5 bases and 5 bases respectively, with 18 bases between them. The CDR3 is 15 amino acids. CDR3 bases: TGTGCCAGCAGCACCCCTCGGGAAGGGGTCGAGACCCAGTACTTC. As protein: CASSTPREGVETQYF.

Worth noting for this clone: A far larger clone is off by one base, so a read error is likely. A read error is likely, as this CDR3 ends without the conserved phenylalanine or tryptophan. No DNA is shown, since the ends of the CDR3 on it are uncertain; the CDR3 is the one TCRdb lists. This chain joins TRBV1 and TRBJ1-3; no DNA check was done on the table's D call, TRBD1. TRBV1 is a pseudogene. The CDR3 is 14 amino acids in total, end residues counted. The CDR3 reads CTSSPEQGVNTIYL.

The chain employs TRBV6-6 and TRBJ1-1; no clear D. Germline-derived CDR1 and CDR2 are MNHNY and SVGAGI (reference sequence). This CDR3 is built from 12 residues. V lost 7 bases to trimming and J lost 0 bases, with 6 bases between them. The CDR3 spells CASKQLNTEAFF. Written as DNA, the CDR3 is TGTGCCAGCAAACAGTTGAACACTGAAGCTTTCTTT.

The V and J genes are TRBV27 and TRBJ2-2, with TRBD1 as a possible D gene (5 bases). CDR1 and CDR2 from the germline V gene are MNHEY and SMNVEV (reference sequence). This CDR3 is 14 amino acids long. With 6 bases removed from V and 2 bases from J, the gap between germline ends came to 10 bases. CDR3 coding DNA: TGTGCCAGCAGGTTAAGGGGAAACACCGGGGAGCTGTTTTTT. This codes for CASRLRGNTGELFF.

Only one count was recorded for this clone. The V and J genes are TRBV19 and TRBJ2-1, with 15 positions matching TRBD2. V lost 4 bases to trimming and J lost 1 base; unmatched junction nucleotides: 2. This CDR3 has 17 residues. Germline lookup yields CDR1 LNHDA and CDR2 SQIVND (reference sequence). DNA for the CDR3: TGTGCCAGTAGTAGGGGACTAGCGGGAGGTTCCTACAATGAGCAGTTCTTC. This gives the protein CASSRGLAGGSYNEQFF.

The J gene is TRBJ1-3, the V gene TRBV4-1; D remains ambiguous. Deletions cut 0 bases from V and 5 bases from J, with 11 bases between. The CDR3 is 15 amino acids. CDR1 is MGHRA and CDR2 is YSYEKL in the germline V gene. CDR3 region: CASSQERAQRNTIYF. DNA of the CDR3: TGCGCCAGCAGCCAAGAAAGGGCACAGCGAAACACCATATATTTT.